The clone carrying this TCR beta chain appeared a few times. The data were taken from a study of blood T cell repertoires in COVID-19. Trimming cost V 0 bases and J 0 bases, with 4 bases left between them. CDR3 length: 15 amino acids. CDR1 is SGHNT, CDR2 YYREEE, per germline (reference sequence). The protocol was immunoSEQ multiplex PCR, while the TCRdb copy is restricted to in-frame clones and leaves out a portion. This sample has hundreds of thousands of clones; over 70% occur once, and the top ten carry 5.7%. This receptor was obtained from a man at least 80 years old with acute or convalescent COVID-19. Material: peripheral blood. The chain carries TRBV5-4 and TRBJ1-6; the D is unclear. CDR3 bases: TGTGCCAGCAGCTTGGGTAGCTCCTATAATTCACCCCTCCACTTT. This encodes CASSLGSSYNSPLHF.